The 9 T cell receptor beta chains reported below all come from one sample, sequenced in a study of breast tumors, draining lymph nodes, adjacent tissues. Samples came from axillary lymph nodes draining the breast cancer. TCRdb used MiXCR to reprocess the multiplex PCR reads, holding one entry per CDR3 protein. The profile shows about 270,000 distinct CDR3 sequences, under 35% of them singletons. Sequencing was carried out using axillary lymph node tissue. The receptors here all came from a female donor with breast cancer. Some clones in this sample may be carry-over from other donors' samples.

The DNA of the CDR3 is TGCAGTGTTAGGACTAGCGGGAGGGCCGGGGAGACCCAGTACTTC. Translation gives CSVRTSGRAGETQYF. The chain links TRBV20-1 to TRBJ2-5; 15 bases map to TRBD2. The germline V gene has CDR1 DFQATT and CDR2 SNEGSKA (reference sequence). This CDR3 region has 15 residues. The trim removed 7 bases at V and 5 bases at J, leaving 8 bases unmatched.

The table lists this clonotype with many counts. The chain joins TRBV7-2 to TRBJ1-5; D unresolved. V was shortened by 5 bases and J by 6 bases, with 14 bases between the two germline ends. The CDR3 is made up of 14 amino acids. In germline, CDR1 is SGHTA, CDR2 FQGNSA. The CDR3 sequence: CASSRGFEAQPQHF. CDR3 DNA sequence: TGTGCCAGCAGCCGGGGTTTTGAGGCTCAGCCCCAGCATTTT.

About this clonotype itself: A single base separates this from a much larger clone, so it may be a read error. The V call is TRBV20-1, the J call TRBJ2-1, with TRBD2 matching 8 bases. CDR3 length equals 15 residues. Per germline, CDR1 DFQATT and CDR2 SNEGSKA (reference sequence). CDR3 DNA sequence: TGCAGTGCTAGATCTCTAGCGGGCCAATACAATGAGCGGTTCTTC. Encoded protein: CSARSLAGQYNERFF.

The rearrangement links TRBV28 to TRBJ2-5; D might be TRBD2 (5 bases). This CDR3 is 16 amino acids long. V was pared by 1 base and J by 3 bases, with 15 bases between. Germline CDR1 is MDHEN and CDR2 is SYDVKM. The CDR3 nucleotides are TGTGCCAGCAGTTTATTGTATTCGGAGCGGAAAGAGACCCAGTACTTC. It translates to CASSLLYSERKETQYF. Full variable domain (outside the CDR3, taken from reference TRBV28 and TRBJ2-5): DVKVTQSSRYLVKRTGEKVFLECVQDMDHENMFWYRQDPGLGLRLIYFSYDVKMKEKGDIPEGYSVSREKKERFSLILESASTNQTSMYLCASSLLYSERKETQYFGPGTRLLVL.

CDR3 sequence: CASSLTGPPLNNSPLHF. The CDR3 coding sequence is TGTGCCAGCAGCTTAACAGGGCCCCCCCTAAATAATTCACCCCTCCACTTT. The chain has TRBV11-2 and TRBJ1-6; TRBD1 might be the D (6 bases). V was shortened by 2 bases and J by 5 bases, with 16 bases between the two germline ends. Germline assignment: CDR1 SGHAT and CDR2 FQNNGV. This CDR3 is 17 amino acids long.

This clonotype was seen at least ten times. The rearrangement uses TRBV12-5 and TRBJ2-3; 10 bases match TRBD2. CDR3 size: 16 residues. The germline V gene has CDR1 LGHNT and CDR2 FRNRAP. Germline trimming cut 4 bases from V and 3 bases from J; bases unmatched to any gene: 7. CDR3 amino acids: CASGSRLAGGTDTQYF. CDR3 DNA: TGTGCTAGTGGTTCCCGGTTAGCGGGAGGAACAGATACGCAGTATTTT.

This clonotype was counted ten times or more. The CDR3 bases are TGTGCCAGTACCTATCCGGTCTTTCTCTACGAGCAGTACTTC. It encodes CASTYPVFLYEQYF. The chain employs TRBV19 and TRBJ2-7; no definite D call. This CDR3 comprises 14 residues. Germline assignment: CDR1 LNHDA and CDR2 SQIVND (reference sequence). Trimming removed 7 bases at V and 3 bases at J, with 16 bases between.

The chain links TRBV28 to TRBJ1-5; 10 nucleotides agree with TRBD1. Looked up from germline, CDR1 is MDHEN and CDR2 is SYDVKM. The junction had 13 bases not matched to a gene; V was cut back by 5 bases and J by 9 bases. The CDR3 is 16 residues long. As DNA, the CDR3 is TGTGCCAGCAGTCCAGGCGGGACAGGGGATGATAGGCCCCAGCATTTT. Residues: CASSPGGTGDDRPQHF. Full variable domain (remainder filled in from reference TRBV28 and TRBJ1-5): DVKVTQSSRYLVKRTGEKVFLECVQDMDHENMFWYRQDPGLGLRLIYFSYDVKMKEKGDIPEGYSVSREKKERFSLILESASTNQTSMYLCASSPGGTGDDRPQHFGDGTRLSIL.

This clonotype was observed many times. This chain connects TRBV6-6 to TRBJ2-2, with D perhaps assigned TRBD1 or TRBD2 (6 bases each). The germline CDR1 and CDR2 sequences are MNHNY and SVGAGI (reference sequence). This CDR3 is built from 16 residues. Trimming left V 5 bases short and J 1 base short, with 14 bases between. CDR3 bases: TGTGCCAGCAGTGACGCCGGGGGCCAGAACACCGGGGAGCTGTTTTTT. Its translation is CASSDAGGQNTGELFF.